This TCR beta chain is drawn from a study of blood T cell repertoires in COVID-19. Across the study: Both acute and convalescent COVID-19 samples were obtained from the United States, Italy and Spain.

As originally analysed: By means of reference gene primer amplification, nucleated cell counts were estimated. This table comes from immunoSEQ multiplex PCR, and its TCRdb copy is limited to in-frame clones, with some not included. V, J and clone size were drawn from that table, and D and trimming were deduced from the DNA. The repertoire includes about 80,000 clones, about 88% of them detected once, and roughly 12% sits in the top ten. This CDR3 region has 12 residues. Trimming removed 6 bases at V and 0 bases at J, with 5 bases between. Germline V lookup: CDR1 SNHLY, CDR2 FYNNEI. This clone was seen more than once but under ten times.

The rearrangement links TRBV2 to TRBJ1-1; D gene ambiguous. The sequence was obtained from a man aged 70-80 years with active or convalescent COVID-19. The sample was peripheral blood. CDR3 loop: CASSPMNTEAFF. The CDR3 DNA is TGTGCCAGCAGCCCCATGAACACTGAAGCTTTCTTT.